A single sample is the source of the 11 T cell receptor beta chains below, sequenced in a study of shared clonotypes between healthy human individuals. Data came from immunoSEQ multiplex PCR; TCRdb stores just in-frame clones and leaves some out. Here the sample spans approximately 2.4 million clones, around 95% being singletons. The sample was naive CD4+ T cells sorted from blood. The subset here: CD45RA+ positively selected. These receptors came from a man younger than 30 in good health.

CDR3 bases: TGTGCCAGCAGCTGGATAGGCACAGATACGCAGTATTTT. It is translated as CASSWIGTDTQYF. V usage is TRBV5-4 and J usage is TRBJ2-3; D gene ambiguous. Between the trimmed V and J ends, which lost 3 bases and 1 base, there was a span of 6 bases. From germline, CDR1 is SGHNT and CDR2 YYREEE (reference sequence). The CDR3 runs 13 residues.

The J gene is TRBJ1-4, the V gene TRBV5-1, with TRBD1 matching over 10 bases. CDR1 SGHRS and CDR2 YFSETQ come from the germline V gene. Unmatched junction bases numbered 13, after V lost 6 bases and J lost 8 bases. CDR3 length equals 16 residues. The CDR3 sequence is CASTSTGTGDREKLFF. The CDR3 DNA sequence: TGCGCCAGCACCTCGACCGGGACAGGGGATCGGGAAAAACTGTTTTTT.

The J gene is TRBJ2-7, the V gene TRBV13; 11 nucleotides match TRBD2. Germline V gene lookup returns CDR1 PRHDT and CDR2 FYEKMQ (reference sequence). The V segment lost 4 bases and the J segment 1 base; nucleotides outside the gene matches: 3. CDR3 length: 15 amino acids. The CDR3 loop is CASSSLAGGSYEQYF. Here the CDR3 DNA reads TGTGCCAGCAGCTCTTTAGCGGGAGGGTCCTACGAGCAGTACTTC.

This chain links TRBV13 with TRBJ1-1; no clear D. CDR3 size: 13 residues. The V end lost 3 bases, the J end lost 1 base, and 6 bases lay between the germline ends. Germline V gene sequence: CDR1 PRHDT, CDR2 FYEKMQ (reference sequence). The CDR3 nucleotides are TGTGCCAGCAGCTTCTACAGGAACACTGAAGCTTTCTTT. Translation: CASSFYRNTEAFF.

The V and J genes are TRBV7-8 and TRBJ2-7, with D possibly TRBD1 on 6 matching bases. Germline assignment: CDR1 SGHVS and CDR2 FQNEAQ. The CDR3 is made up of 13 amino acids. The germline V and J ends were trimmed by 1 base and 12 bases, with 16 bases remaining between them. CDR3 in DNA: TGTGCCAGCAGCTTAGTTCAGGGGCAGGGGTGGTACTTC. It yields the protein CASSLVQGQGWYF.

The rearrangement joins TRBV5-1 to TRBJ1-1; no clear D gene. Germline assignment: CDR1 SGHRS and CDR2 YFSETQ. The CDR3 has 14 residues. Trimming removed 1 base from V and 4 bases from J, with 11 bases in between. CDR3: CASSLKERFTEAFF. The CDR3, as DNA: TGCGCCAGCAGCTTGAAGGAGAGGTTCACTGAAGCTTTCTTT. Variable domain in full (rest from reference TRBV5-1 and TRBJ1-1): KAGVTQTPRYLIKTRGQQVTLSCSPISGHRSVSWYQQTPGQGLQFLFEYFSETQRNKGNFPGRFSGRQFSNSRSEMNVSTLELGDSALYLCASSLKERFTEAFFGQGTRLTVV.

The chain links TRBV7-2 to TRBJ2-7; TRBD2 is a possible D gene (5 bases). V was clipped by 4 bases and J by 1 base, with 11 bases between them. Germline values: CDR1 SGHTA, CDR2 FQGNSA. This CDR3 comprises 14 residues. CDR3 sequence reads: CASSSGRDSYEQYF. For the CDR3, the DNA is TGTGCCAGCAGCTCCGGACGGGATTCCTACGAGCAGTACTTC.

V gene TRBV5-6 combines with J gene TRBJ2-7; D is unclear. The CDR3 extends over 13 amino acids. V was trimmed by 0 bases and J by 4 bases, leaving 8 bases between them. The germline V gene encodes CDR1 SGHDT and CDR2 YYEEEE. The CDR3 loop reads CASSLEQIYEQYF. CDR3 bases: TGTGCCAGCAGCTTGGAACAGATTTACGAGCAGTACTTC.

This clone is a singleton in its sample. The J gene is TRBJ2-1, the V gene TRBV6-5; TRBD2 agrees at 11 bases. The CDR3 extends over 15 amino acids. V gave up 5 bases and J gave up 9 bases; unmatched junction bases: 9. Germline CDR1 reads MNHEY; CDR2 reads SVGAGI. CDR3 residues: CASSPIRTSGSEQFF. CDR3 sequence (DNA): TGTGCCAGCAGTCCAATCCGGACTAGCGGGTCTGAGCAGTTCTTC.

The chain combines TRBV5-1 with TRBJ2-2; D uncertain. This CDR3 has 18 residues. Trimming shortened V by 0 bases and J by 1 base, and 16 bases separated the two germline ends. Germline CDR1 reads SGHRS; CDR2 reads YFSETQ. CDR3 nucleotides: TGCGCCAGCAGCTTGGCGTCCCCTACCTCTTTGAACACCGGGGAGCTGTTTTTT. Protein sequence: CASSLASPTSLNTGELFF. Supplemented by reference TRBV5-1 and TRBJ2-2, the full variable domain reads KAGVTQTPRYLIKTRGQQVTLSCSPISGHRSVSWYQQTPGQGLQFLFEYFSETQRNKGNFPGRFSGRQFSNSRSEMNVSTLELGDSALYLCASSLASPTSLNTGELFFGEGSRLTVL.

This clone was seen a handful of times. The sample carries other DNA sequences with the same CDR3. The chain recombines TRBV7-9 with TRBJ1-6; D is unresolved. The CDR3 consists of 15 residues. The germline gives CDR1 SEHNR, CDR2 FQNEAQ (reference sequence). Trimming pared 1 base from V and 0 bases from J, leaving 4 bases between. CDR3 sequence (DNA): TGTGCCAGCAGCTTAGGGAGCTCCTATAATTCACCCCTCCACTTT. Translation: CASSLGSSYNSPLHF.